This entry concerns a single T cell receptor beta chain. A second PCR of 7 to 11 cycles used a sample-barcoded 5' primer and a J-beta primer mix. A single record per CDR3 protein comes from TCRdb applying MiXCR to the 5' RACE reads. The profile shows about 800,000 distinct CDR3 sequences, about 62% of them singletons. This sample stems from a study of blood T cells in healthy people across ages. The sequencing sample was made of blood. The TCR was taken from a man aged 25 to 40 in good health.

The CDR3 spells CSVFGREGNGYTF. The CDR3 nucleotides are TGCAGCGTGTTTGGCAGGGAGGGGAATGGCTACACCTTC. V is TRBV29-1 and J is TRBJ1-2; the D gene is possibly TRBD1 (5 bases). The ends were cut back, 6 bases at V and 6 bases at J, with 17 bases in the middle. CDR3 length: 13 amino acids. CDR1 and CDR2 (germline): SQVTM, ANQGSEA.